Included here is one TCR beta chain sequence, with context. As yet, its antigen is unknown. These data come from a study of beta chain features in type 1 diabetes. Blood was collected once per donor into heparin, averaging roughly 110 mL. Expressed TCRB transcripts were sequenced, since all the RNA that had been isolated was reverse transcribed. Only in-frame clones appear in the TCRdb table, and some are missing; sequencing was by immunoSEQ multiplex PCR. The profile covers over 200,000 clones, with approximately 11% appearing a single time and more than 0.015% taken by the ten largest. General study points: Type 1 diabetes patients had moderately but significantly shorter TCRB CDR3s in all four CD4+ subsets. The study found that naive, central memory and Treg TCRB repertoires appeared more similar in patients than in healthy donors.

Germline loops: CDR1 SGHRS, CDR2 YFSETQ. Trimming took 0 bases from V and 2 from J, leaving 8 bases between them. This CDR3 contains 14 residues. This clonotype was sampled from a man aged 30 to 45 with type 1 diabetes. The sample consisted of naive CD4+ T cells from blood. This chain joins TRBV5-1 and TRBJ2-5; a weak D match, TRBD2 (5 bases). This CDR3 is CASSLDPGQETQYF. The CDR3 DNA reads TGCGCCAGCAGCTTGGACCCGGGACAAGAGACCCAGTACTTC.